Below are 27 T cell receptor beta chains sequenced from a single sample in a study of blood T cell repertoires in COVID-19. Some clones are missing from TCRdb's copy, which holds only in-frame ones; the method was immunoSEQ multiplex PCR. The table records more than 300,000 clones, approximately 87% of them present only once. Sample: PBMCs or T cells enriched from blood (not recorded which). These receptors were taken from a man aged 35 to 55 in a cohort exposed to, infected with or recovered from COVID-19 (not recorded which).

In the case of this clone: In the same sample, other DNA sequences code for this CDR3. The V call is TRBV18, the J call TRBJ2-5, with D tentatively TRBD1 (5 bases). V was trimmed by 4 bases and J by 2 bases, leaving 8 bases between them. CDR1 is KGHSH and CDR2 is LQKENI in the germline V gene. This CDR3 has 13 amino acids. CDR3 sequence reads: CASSRGQQETQYF. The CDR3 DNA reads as TGTGCCAGCTCACGGGGCCAGCAAGAGACCCAGTACTTC.

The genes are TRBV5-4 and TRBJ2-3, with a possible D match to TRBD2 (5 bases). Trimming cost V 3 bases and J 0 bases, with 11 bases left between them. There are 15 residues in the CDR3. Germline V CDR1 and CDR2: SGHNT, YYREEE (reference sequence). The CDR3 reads CASSSRTGSTDTQYF. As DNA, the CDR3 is TGTGCCAGCAGCTCGCGGACGGGAAGCACAGATACGCAGTATTTT.

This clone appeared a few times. CDR3 sequence reads: CASSTLGAQPQHF. As DNA, the CDR3 is TGTGCCAGCAGCACCCTAGGCGCGCAGCCCCAGCATTTT. The chain recombines TRBV21-1 with TRBJ1-5. TRBV21-1 is a listed pseudogene. The CDR3 contains 13 residues.

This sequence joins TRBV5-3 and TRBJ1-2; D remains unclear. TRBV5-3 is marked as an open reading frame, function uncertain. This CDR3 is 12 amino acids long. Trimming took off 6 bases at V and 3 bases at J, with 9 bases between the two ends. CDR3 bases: TGTGCCAGAACTCGAGGTCACTATGGCTACACCTTC. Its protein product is CARTRGHYGYTF.

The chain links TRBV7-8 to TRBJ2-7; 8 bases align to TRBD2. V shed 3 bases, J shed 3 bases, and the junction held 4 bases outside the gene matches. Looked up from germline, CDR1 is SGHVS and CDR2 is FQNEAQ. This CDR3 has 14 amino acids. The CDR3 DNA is TGTGCCAGCAGCTTCGGGACTAGAGGCTACGAGCAGTACTTC. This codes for CASSFGTRGYEQYF.

CDR3 in amino acids: CASRKRGQGLNTEAFF. The CDR3 bases are TGTGCCAGTAGAAAACGAGGACAGGGGTTGAACACTGAAGCTTTCTTT. The chain combines TRBV19 with TRBJ1-1; 9 bases match TRBD1. Per germline, CDR1 LNHDA and CDR2 SQIVND (reference sequence). V shed 6 bases, J shed 0 bases, and the junction held 8 bases outside the gene matches. The CDR3 runs 16 residues.

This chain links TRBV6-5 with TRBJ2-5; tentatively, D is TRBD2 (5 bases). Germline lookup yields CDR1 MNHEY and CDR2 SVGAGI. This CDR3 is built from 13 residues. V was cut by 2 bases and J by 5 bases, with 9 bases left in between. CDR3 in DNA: TGTGCCAGCAGTTACACGGGGAAGGAGACCCAGTACTTC. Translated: CASSYTGKETQYF.

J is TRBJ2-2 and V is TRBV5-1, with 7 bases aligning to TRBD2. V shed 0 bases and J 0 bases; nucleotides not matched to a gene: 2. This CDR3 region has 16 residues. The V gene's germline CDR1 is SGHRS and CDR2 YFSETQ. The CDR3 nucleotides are TGCGCCAGCAGCTTGGTTGGGACTACGAACACCGGGGAGCTGTTTTTT. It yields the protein CASSLVGTTNTGELFF.

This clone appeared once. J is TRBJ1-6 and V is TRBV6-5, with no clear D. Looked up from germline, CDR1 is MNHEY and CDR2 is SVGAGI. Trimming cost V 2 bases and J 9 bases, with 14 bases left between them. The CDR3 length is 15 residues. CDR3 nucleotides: TGTGCCAGCAGTTACGCGGCATTTTTGGGTTCACCCCTCCACTTT. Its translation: CASSYAAFLGSPLHF.

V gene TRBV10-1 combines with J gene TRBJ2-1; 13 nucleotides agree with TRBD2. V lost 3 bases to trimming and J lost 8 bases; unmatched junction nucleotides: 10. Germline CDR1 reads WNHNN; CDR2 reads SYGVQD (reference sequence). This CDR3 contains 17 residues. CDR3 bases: TGCGCCAGCAGTGATCTGGCTGGACTAGCGGGAGTTGATGAGCAGTTCTTC. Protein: CASSDLAGLAGVDEQFF.

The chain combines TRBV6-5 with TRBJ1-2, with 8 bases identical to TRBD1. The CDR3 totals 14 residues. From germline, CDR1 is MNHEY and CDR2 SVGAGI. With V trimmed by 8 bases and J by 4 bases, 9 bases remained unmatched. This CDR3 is CASEPGGKGYGYTF. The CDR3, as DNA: TGTGCCAGCGAGCCAGGGGGCAAGGGCTATGGCTACACCTTC.

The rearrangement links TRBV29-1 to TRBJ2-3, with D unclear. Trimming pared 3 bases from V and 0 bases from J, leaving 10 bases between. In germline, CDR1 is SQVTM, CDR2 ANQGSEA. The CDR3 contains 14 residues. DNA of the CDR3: TGCAGCGTTGAGTCGGAGACTAGCACAGATACGCAGTATTTT. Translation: CSVESETSTDTQYF.

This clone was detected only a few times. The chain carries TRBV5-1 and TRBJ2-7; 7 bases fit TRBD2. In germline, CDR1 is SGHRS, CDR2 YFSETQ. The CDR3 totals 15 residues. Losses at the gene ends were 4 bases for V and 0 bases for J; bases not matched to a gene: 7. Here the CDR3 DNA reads TGCGCCAGCAGCCCCAGAGCGGGGAGCTCCTACGAGCAGTACTTC. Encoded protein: CASSPRAGSSYEQYF.

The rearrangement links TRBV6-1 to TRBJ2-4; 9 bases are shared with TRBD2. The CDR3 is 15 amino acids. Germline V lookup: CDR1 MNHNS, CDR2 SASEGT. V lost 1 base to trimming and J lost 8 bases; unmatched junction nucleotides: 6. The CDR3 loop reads CASSEGVAGVDIQYF. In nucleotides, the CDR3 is TGTGCCAGCAGTGAAGGTGTAGCGGGAGTTGACATTCAGTACTTC.

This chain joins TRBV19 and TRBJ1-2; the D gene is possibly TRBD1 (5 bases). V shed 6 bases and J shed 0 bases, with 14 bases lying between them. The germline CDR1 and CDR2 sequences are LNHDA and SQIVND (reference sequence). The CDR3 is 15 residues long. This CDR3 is CASSANRNSNYGYTF. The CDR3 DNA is TGTGCCAGTAGCGCGAACAGGAATTCTAACTATGGCTACACCTTC.

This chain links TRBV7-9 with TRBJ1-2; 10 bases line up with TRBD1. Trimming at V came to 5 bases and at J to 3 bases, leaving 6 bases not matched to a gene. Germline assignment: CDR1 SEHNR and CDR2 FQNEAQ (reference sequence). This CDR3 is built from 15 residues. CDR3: CASSLRQGAHYGYTF. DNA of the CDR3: TGTGCCAGCAGCCTAAGACAGGGGGCACACTATGGCTACACCTTC.

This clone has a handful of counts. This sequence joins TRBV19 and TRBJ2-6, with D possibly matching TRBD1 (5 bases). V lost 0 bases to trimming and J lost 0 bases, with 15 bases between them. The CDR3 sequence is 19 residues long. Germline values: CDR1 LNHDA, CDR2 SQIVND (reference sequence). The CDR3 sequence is CASSIEGARFFSGANVLTF. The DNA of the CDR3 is TGTGCCAGTAGTATAGAAGGGGCGCGATTTTTCTCTGGGGCCAACGTCCTGACTTTC.

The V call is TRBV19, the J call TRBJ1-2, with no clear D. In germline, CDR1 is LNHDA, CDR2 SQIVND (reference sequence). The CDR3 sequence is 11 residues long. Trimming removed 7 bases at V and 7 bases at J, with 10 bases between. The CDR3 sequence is CASNRHSGYTF. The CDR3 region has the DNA TGTGCCAGTAACAGACATTCTGGCTACACCTTC.

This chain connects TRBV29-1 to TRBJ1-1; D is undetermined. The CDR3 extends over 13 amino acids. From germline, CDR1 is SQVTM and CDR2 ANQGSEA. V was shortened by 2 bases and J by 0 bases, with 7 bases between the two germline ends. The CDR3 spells CSVELGVNTEAFF. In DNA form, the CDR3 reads TGCAGCGTTGAACTTGGAGTGAACACTGAAGCTTTCTTT.

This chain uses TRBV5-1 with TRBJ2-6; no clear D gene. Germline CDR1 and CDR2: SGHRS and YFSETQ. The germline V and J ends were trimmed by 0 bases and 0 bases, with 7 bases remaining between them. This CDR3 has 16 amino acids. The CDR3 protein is CASSLAPNSGANVLTF. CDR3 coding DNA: TGCGCCAGCAGCTTGGCCCCAAACTCTGGGGCCAACGTCCTGACTTTC.

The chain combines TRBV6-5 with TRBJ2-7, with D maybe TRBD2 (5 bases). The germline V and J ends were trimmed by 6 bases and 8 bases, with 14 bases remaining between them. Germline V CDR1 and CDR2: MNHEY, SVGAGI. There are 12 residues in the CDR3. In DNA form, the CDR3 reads TGTGCCAGCAGCCCCGCCCGAGGGAAGCAGTACTTC. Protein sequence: CASSPARGKQYF.

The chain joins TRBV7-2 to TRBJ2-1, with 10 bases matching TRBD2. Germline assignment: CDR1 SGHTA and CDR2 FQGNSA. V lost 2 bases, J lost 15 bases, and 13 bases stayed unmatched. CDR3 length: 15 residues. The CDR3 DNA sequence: TGTGCCAGCAGCTTAATCCCTAGCGGGAGCCCGCCCCTGTTCTTC. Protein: CASSLIPSGSPPLFF.

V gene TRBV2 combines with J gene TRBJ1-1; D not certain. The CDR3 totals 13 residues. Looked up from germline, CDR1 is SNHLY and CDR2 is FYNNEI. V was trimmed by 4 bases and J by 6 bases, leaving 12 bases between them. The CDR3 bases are TGTGCCAGCAGTGGTGGAGGGAAGGCTGAAGCTTTCTTT. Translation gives CASSGGGKAEAFF.

The CDR3 DNA reads as TGCGCCAGCAGCTTCCCCGGGACAGGGAACGAGCAGTACTTC. It is translated as CASSFPGTGNEQYF. J is TRBJ2-7 and V is TRBV5-1; 9 bases align to TRBD1. Losses at the gene ends were 2 bases for V and 5 bases for J; bases not matched to a gene: 5. The germline CDR1 and CDR2 sequences are SGHRS and YFSETQ. The CDR3 is 14 amino acids.

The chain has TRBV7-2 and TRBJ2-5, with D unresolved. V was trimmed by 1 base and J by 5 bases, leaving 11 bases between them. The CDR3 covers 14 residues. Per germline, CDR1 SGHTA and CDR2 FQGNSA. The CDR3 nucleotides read TGTGCCAGCAGCTTAGATCCCTATCGGGAGACCCAGTACTTC. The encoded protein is CASSLDPYRETQYF.

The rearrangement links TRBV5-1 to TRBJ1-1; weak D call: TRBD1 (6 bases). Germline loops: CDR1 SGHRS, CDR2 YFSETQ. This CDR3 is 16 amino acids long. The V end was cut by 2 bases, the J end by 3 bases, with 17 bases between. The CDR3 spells CASSFPEGGRDTEAFF. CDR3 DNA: TGCGCCAGCAGCTTCCCCGAGGGGGGGCGAGACACTGAAGCTTTCTTT.

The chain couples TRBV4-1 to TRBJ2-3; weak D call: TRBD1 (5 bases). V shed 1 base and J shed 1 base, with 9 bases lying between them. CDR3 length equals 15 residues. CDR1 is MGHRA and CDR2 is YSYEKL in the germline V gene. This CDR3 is CASSQAGAGTDTQYF. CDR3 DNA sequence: TGCGCCAGCAGCCAAGCTGGGGCTGGCACAGATACGCAGTATTTT.